The rows below give T cell receptor beta chains drawn from one sample of a study of Graves' ophthalmopathy and Graves' hyperthyroidism. TCRdb reanalysed the multiplex PCR reads using MiXCR and keeps one entry per CDR3 protein. Altogether fewer than 650,000 distinct CDR3 sequences are present, 22% being singletons, with the ten largest covering roughly 6.9%. Material: peripheral blood. These receptors all stem from a woman in her late teens or twenties with stable Graves' hyperthyroidism. Some clones in this sample may be carry-over from other donors' samples. The CDR3 runs from the conserved cysteine through the conserved F or W. The D gene is left open where the match is weak. Some rows have no size entry. The others give once, few or many, or a class for an expanded clone.

V gene	clone size	D gene	J gene	CDR3 protein	CDR3 DNA
TRBV29-1	many	TRBD2	TRBJ2-5	CSVTSGGGRGETQYF	TGCAGCGTGACTAGCGGGGGGGGCCGGGGAGAGACCCAGTACTTC
TRBV18	NA	TRBD1	TRBJ1-6	CASSPGQGGESPLHF	TGTGCCAGCTCACCGGGACAGGGGGGTGAATCACCCCTCCACTTT
TRBV20-1	many	NA	TRBJ1-3	CSARDVTNSGNTIYF	TGCAGTGCTAGAGATGTTACCAACTCTGGAAACACCATATATTTT
TRBV11-2	many	TRBD1	TRBJ1-1	CASSLKPLRTGGGTEAFF	TGTGCCAGCAGCTTAAAACCGCTAAGGACAGGGGGCGGCACTGAAGCTTTCTTT
TRBV7-2	NA	NA	TRBJ1-2	CASSLERLPYGYTF	TGTGCCAGCAGCTTAGAAAGACTCCCCTATGGCTACACCTTC
TRBV6-5	many	NA	TRBJ1-2	CASITGRDYYGYTF	TGTGCCAGCATTACGGGCCGGGACTACTATGGCTACACCTTC
TRBV19	NA	NA	TRBJ2-2	CATSDRNTGELFF	TGTGCCACCTCGGACAGGAACACCGGGGAGCTGTTTTTT
TRBV4-1	many	NA	TRBJ1-1	CASSRGVDTEAFF	TGCGCCAGCAGCCGAGGGGTTGACACTGAAGCTTTCTTT
TRBV24-1	NA	NA	TRBJ1-2	CATSGRGTNYGYTF	TGTGCCACCAGTGGAAGAGGAACTAACTATGGCTACACCTTC
TRBV7-2	NA	NA	TRBJ2-7	CASSFRDQSYEQYF	TGTGCCAGCAGCTTCCGGGACCAATCCTACGAGCAGTACTTC
TRBV6-1	NA	NA	TRBJ2-7	CASSLKGMTSYEQYF	TGTGCCAGCAGCCTAAAAGGGATGACCTCCTACGAGCAGTACTTC
TRBV10-3	few	NA	TRBJ1-1	CAISESAVMNTEAFF	TGTGCCATCAGTGAGTCTGCAGTCATGAACACTGAAGCTTTCTTT
TRBV6-8	NA	NA	TRBJ1-2	CASSYNGYTF	TGTGCCAGCAGTTATAATGGCTACACCTTC
TRBV28	NA	NA	TRBJ1-1	CASRPTPLINTEAFF	TGTGCCAGCAGGCCGACACCTCTTATCAACACTGAAGCTTTCTTT
TRBV6-5	many	NA	TRBJ1-6	CASSYGPSSYNSPLHF	TGTGCCAGCAGTTACGGCCCGAGCTCCTATAATTCACCCCTCCACTTT
TRBV20-1	many	TRBD2	TRBJ2-7	CSARASGTYEQYF	TGCAGTGCTAGGGCTAGCGGGACCTACGAGCAGTACTTC
TRBV5-1	NA	TRBD1	TRBJ2-7	CASSLDTGDSYEQYF	TGCGCCAGCAGCTTGGATACAGGGGACTCCTACGAGCAGTACTTC
TRBV5-1	many	NA	TRBJ2-2	CASSLWTAGTTGELFF	TGCGCCAGCAGCTTATGGACAGCGGGTACTACCGGGGAGCTGTTTTTT
TRBV6-2/TRBV6-3	few	TRBD2	TRBJ2-7	CATNGGAYEQYF	TGTGCCACCAACGGGGGGGCCTACGAGCAGTACTTC
TRBV7-9	many	TRBD1	TRBJ1-6	CASTTGTGTYNSPLHF	TGTGCCAGCACAACCGGGACAGGAACCTATAATTCACCCCTCCACTTT
TRBV6-1	many	NA	TRBJ1-1	CASRAPRGENTEAFF	TGTGCCAGCAGAGCCCCCCGGGGGGAGAACACTGAAGCTTTCTTT
TRBV6-1	NA	TRBD1	TRBJ2-7	CASSVTGTGIYEQYF	TGTGCCAGCAGTGTCACCGGGACAGGGATCTACGAGCAGTACTTC
TRBV12-3/TRBV12-4	many	TRBD2	TRBJ2-4	CASSLPSGNKNIKYF	TGTGCCAGCAGTTTACCTAGCGGGAATAAAAACATTAAGTACTTC
TRBV5-1	many	TRBD1	TRBJ1-2	CASSFGQAYGYTF	TGCGCCAGCAGCTTCGGACAGGCCTATGGCTACACCTTC
TRBV9	many	NA	TRBJ2-2	CASSVVGTSNTGELFF	TGTGCCAGCAGCGTAGTGGGGACTTCGAACACCGGGGAGCTGTTTTTT
TRBV7-2	many	NA	TRBJ2-5	CASSLAAGYTQETQYF	TGTGCCAGCAGCCTTGCCGCCGGGTATACCCAAGAGACCCAGTACTTC